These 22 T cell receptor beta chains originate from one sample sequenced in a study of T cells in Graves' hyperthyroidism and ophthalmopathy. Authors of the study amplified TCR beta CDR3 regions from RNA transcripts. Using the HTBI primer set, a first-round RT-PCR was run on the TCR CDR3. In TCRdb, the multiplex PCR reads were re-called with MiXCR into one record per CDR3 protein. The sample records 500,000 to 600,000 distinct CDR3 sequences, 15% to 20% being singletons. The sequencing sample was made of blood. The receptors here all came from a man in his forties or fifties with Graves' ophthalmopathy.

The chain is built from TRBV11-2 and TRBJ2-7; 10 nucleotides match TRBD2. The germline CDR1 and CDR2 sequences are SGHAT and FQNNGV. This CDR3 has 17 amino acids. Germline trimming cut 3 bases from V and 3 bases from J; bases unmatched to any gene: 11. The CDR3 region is CASSFYISGGDYYEQYF. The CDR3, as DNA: TGTGCCAGCAGCTTCTACATAAGCGGGGGGGACTACTACGAGCAGTACTTC.

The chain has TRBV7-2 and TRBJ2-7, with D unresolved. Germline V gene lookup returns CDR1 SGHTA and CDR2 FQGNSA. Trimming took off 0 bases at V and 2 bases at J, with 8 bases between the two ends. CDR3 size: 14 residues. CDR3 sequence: CASSLAQYTYEQYF. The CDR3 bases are TGTGCCAGCAGCTTAGCACAATACACCTACGAGCAGTACTTC.

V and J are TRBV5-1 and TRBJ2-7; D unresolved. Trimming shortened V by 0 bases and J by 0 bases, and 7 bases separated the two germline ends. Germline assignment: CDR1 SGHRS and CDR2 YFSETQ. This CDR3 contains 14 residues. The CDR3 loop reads CASSLADNSYEQYF. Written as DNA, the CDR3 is TGCGCCAGCAGCTTGGCCGACAACTCCTACGAGCAGTACTTC.

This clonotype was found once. The CDR3 sequence: CASSHTQGANQPQHF. CDR3 coding DNA: TGCGCCAGCAGCCACACACAGGGGGCCAATCAGCCCCAGCATTTT. The gene calls are TRBV4-1 and TRBJ1-5, with 9 bases matching TRBD1. The ends lost 3 bases at V and 3 bases at J; junction bases unmatched: 3. Germline assignment: CDR1 MGHRA and CDR2 YSYEKL. The CDR3 spans 15 residues.

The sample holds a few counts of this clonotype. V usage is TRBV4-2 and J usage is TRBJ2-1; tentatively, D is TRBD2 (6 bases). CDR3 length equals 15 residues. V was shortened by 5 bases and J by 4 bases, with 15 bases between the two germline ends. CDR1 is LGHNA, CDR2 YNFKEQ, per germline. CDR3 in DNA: TGTGCCAGCAGCAGTGTGGATAGCGGTTACAATGAGCAGTTCTTC. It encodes CASSSVDSGYNEQFF.

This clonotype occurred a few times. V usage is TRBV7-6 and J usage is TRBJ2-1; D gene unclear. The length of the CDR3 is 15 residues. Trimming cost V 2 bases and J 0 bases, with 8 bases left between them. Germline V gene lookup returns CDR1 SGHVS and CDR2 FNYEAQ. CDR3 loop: CASSLIDSSYNEQFF. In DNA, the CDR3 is TGTGCCAGCAGCTTAATCGATAGCTCCTACAATGAGCAGTTCTTC.

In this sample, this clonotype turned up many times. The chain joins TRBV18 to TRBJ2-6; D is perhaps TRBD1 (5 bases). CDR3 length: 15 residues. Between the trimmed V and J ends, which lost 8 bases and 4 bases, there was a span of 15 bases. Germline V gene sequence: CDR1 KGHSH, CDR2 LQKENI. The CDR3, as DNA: TGTGCCAGCAGTCCCCAGGGTAGCGGGGCCAACGTCCTGACTTTC. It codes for CASSPQGSGANVLTF.

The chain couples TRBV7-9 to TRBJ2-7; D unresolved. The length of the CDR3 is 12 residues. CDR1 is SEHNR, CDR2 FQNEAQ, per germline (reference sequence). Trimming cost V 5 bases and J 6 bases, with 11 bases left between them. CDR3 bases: TGTGCCAGCAGCCTCCCTATGGGCGAGCAGTACTTC. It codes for CASSLPMGEQYF.

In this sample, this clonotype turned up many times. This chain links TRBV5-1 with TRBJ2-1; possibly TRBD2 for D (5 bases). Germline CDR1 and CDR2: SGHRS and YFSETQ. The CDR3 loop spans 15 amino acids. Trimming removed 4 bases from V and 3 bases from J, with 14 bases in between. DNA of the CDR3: TGCGCCAGCAGCCCTTCCGGAGGAAACTACAATGAGCAGTTCTTC. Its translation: CASSPSGGNYNEQFF.

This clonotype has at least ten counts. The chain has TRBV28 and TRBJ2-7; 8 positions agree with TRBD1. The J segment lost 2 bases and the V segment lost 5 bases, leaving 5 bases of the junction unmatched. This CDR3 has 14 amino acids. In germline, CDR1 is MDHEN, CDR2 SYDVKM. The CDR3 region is CASSGQGAPYEQYF. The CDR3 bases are TGTGCCAGCAGTGGGCAGGGGGCACCCTACGAGCAGTACTTC.

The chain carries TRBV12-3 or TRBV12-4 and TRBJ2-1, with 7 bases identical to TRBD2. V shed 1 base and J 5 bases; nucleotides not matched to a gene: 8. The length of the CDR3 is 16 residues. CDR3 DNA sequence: TGTGCCAGCAGTTTAGTATGGGGGGGGACTAACAATGAGCAGTTCTTC. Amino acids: CASSLVWGGTNNEQFF.

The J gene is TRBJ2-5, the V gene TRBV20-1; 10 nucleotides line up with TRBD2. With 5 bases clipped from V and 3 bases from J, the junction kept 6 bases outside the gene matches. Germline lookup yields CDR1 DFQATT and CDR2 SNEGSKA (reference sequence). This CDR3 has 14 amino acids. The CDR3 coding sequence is TGCAGTGCTCCCAAAACTAGCGGGGAAGAGACCCAGTACTTC. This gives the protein CSAPKTSGEETQYF.

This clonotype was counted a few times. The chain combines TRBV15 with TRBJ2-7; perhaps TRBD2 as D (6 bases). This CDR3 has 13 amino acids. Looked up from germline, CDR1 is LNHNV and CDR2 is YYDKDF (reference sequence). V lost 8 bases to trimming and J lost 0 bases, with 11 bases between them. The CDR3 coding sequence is TGTGCCACCCGACGCGGGACCTCCTACGAGCAGTACTTC. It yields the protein CATRRGTSYEQYF.

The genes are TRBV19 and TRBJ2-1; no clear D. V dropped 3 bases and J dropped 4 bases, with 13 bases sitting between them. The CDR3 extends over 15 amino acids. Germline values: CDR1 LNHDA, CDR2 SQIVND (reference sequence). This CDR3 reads CASSIELRFYNEQFF. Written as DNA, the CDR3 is TGTGCCAGTAGTATTGAACTACGCTTTTACAATGAGCAGTTCTTC.

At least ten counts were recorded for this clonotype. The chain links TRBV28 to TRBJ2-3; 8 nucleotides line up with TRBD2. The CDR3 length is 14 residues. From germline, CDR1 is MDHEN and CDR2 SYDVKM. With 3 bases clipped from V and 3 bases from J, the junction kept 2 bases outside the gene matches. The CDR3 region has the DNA TGTGCCAGCAGTTTGGGACTAGGGACAGATACGCAGTATTTT. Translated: CASSLGLGTDTQYF.

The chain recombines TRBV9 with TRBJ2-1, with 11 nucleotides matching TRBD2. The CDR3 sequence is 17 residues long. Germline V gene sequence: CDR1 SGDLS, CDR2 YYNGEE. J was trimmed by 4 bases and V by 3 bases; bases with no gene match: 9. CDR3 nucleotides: TGTGCCAGCAGCGCTCCAACTAGCGGGGGACCTTACAATGAGCAGTTCTTC. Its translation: CASSAPTSGGPYNEQFF.

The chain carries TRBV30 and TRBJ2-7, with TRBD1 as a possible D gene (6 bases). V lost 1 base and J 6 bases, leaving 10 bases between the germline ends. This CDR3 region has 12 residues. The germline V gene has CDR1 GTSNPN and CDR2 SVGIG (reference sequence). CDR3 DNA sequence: TGTGCCTGGAGTGACGTAGGGGGCGAGCAGTACTTC. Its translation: CAWSDVGGEQYF.

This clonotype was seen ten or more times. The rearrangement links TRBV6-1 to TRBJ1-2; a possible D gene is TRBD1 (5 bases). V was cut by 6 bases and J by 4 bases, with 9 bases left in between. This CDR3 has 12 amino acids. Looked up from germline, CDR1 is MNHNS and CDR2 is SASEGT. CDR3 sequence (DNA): TGTGCCAGCAGCACAGGACCCTATGGCTACACCTTC. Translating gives CASSTGPYGYTF.

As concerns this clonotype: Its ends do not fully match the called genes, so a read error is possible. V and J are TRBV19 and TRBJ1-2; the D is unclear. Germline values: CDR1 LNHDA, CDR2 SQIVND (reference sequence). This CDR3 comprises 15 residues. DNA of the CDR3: TGTGCCGGTAGTATCCTCCGGGGTTCGATCTATGGCTACACCTTC. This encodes CAGSILRGSIYGYTF.

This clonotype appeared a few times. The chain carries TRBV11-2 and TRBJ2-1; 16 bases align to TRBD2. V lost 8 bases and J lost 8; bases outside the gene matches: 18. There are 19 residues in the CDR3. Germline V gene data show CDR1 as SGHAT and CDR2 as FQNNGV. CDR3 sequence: CASGYPPTGTSGGAYEQFF. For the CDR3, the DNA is TGTGCCAGCGGATACCCCCCTACCGGGACTAGCGGGGGGGCTTATGAGCAGTTCTTC.

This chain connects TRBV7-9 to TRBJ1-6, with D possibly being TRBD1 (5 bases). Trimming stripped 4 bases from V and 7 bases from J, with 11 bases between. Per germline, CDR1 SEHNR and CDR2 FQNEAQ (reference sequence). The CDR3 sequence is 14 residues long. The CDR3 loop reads CASSSGRSNSPLHF. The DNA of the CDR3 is TGTGCCAGCAGCTCGGGACGGTCCAATTCACCCCTCCACTTT.

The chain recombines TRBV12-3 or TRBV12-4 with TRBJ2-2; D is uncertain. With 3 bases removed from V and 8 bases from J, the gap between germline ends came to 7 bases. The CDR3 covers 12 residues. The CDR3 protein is CASSFPQGELFF. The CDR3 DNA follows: TGTGCCAGCAGTTTCCCGCAGGGGGAGCTGTTTTTT.